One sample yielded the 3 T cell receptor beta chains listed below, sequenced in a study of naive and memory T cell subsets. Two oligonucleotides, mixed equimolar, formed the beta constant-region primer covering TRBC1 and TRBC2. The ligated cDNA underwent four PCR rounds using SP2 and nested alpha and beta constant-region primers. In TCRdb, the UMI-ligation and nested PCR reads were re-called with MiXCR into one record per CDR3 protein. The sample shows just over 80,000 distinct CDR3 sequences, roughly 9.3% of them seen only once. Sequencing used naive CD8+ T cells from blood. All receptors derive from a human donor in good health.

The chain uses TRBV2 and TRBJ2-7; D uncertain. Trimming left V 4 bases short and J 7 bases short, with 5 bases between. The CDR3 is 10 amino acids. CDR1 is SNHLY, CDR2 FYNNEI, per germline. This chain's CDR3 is CASSVGEQYF. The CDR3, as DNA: TGTGCCAGCAGTGTGGGGGAGCAGTACTTC.

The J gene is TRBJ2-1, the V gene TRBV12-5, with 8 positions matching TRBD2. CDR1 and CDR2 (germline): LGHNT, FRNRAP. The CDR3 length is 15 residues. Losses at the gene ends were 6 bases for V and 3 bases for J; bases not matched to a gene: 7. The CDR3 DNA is TGTGCTAGTGGCCCGGGAGGGCTGATCTACAATGAGCAGTTCTTC. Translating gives CASGPGGLIYNEQFF.

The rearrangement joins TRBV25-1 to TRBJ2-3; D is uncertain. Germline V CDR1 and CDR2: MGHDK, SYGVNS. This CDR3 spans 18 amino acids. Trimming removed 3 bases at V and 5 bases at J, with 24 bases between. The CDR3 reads CASSDTSRPGWVGDTQYF. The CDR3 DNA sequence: TGTGCCAGCAGTGATACCTCCCGGCCAGGTTGGGTAGGAGATACGCAGTATTTT.